The rows below give T cell receptor beta chains drawn from one sample of a study of cytomegalovirus exposure and HLA in healthy donors. Using immunoSEQ multiplex PCR, the repertoire was profiled, and TCRdb retains in-frame clones only, with some absent. The sample yields some 170,000 clones, approximately 76% seen once. Material: PBMCs. These receptors were taken from a man aged 60 to 69 in good health and CMV-seronegative. Each CDR3 is given with its conserved first and last residue. A D gene is named only where the DNA matches it firmly. Clone size is shown for a subset of rows, as once, few, many or a class of expanded clone.

v_gene,d_gene,abundance,j_gene,CDR3aa,CDR3nt
TRBV11-3,NA,NA,TRBJ1-6,CASSLTGSYNSPLHF,TGTGCCAGCAGCTTAACCGGCTCCTATAATTCACCCCTCCACTTT
TRBV2,TRBD1,NA,TRBJ2-7,CASSTGGSYEQYF,TGTGCCAGCAGTACAGGGGGCTCCTACGAGCAGTACTTC
TRBV27,TRBD2,once,TRBJ2-7,CASSPGTSGRTRSSYEQYF,TGTGCCAGCAGTCCCGGGACTAGCGGGAGGACGAGGAGCTCCTACGAGCAGTACTTC
TRBV21-1,NA,few,TRBJ2-5,CASSKGYRDREETQYF,TGTGCCAGCAGCAAGGGTTACCGGGACAGGGAAGAGACCCAGTACTTC
TRBV11-2,NA,NA,TRBJ2-1,CASSLVGYRNEQFF,TGTGCCAGCAGCTTAGTGGGCTATCGGAATGAGCAGTTCTTC
TRBV5-1,TRBD1,NA,TRBJ2-1,CASSMTGGSYNEQFF,TGCGCCAGCAGCATGACAGGGGGCTCCTACAATGAGCAGTTCTTC
TRBV4-3,NA,NA,TRBJ2-3,CASSQLAGATDTQYF,TGCGCCAGCAGCCAACTAGCAGGGGCCACAGATACGCAGTATTTT
TRBV29-1,NA,NA,TRBJ2-2,CSASRQQGVGELFF,TGCAGCGCCTCACGACAACAGGGTGTCGGGGAGCTGTTTTTT
TRBV7-3,TRBD2,NA,TRBJ2-1,CASSLGLAGWNEQFF,TGTGCCAGCAGCTTAGGACTAGCGGGGTGGAATGAGCAGTTCTTC
TRBV5-1,NA,few,TRBJ2-4,CASSFLQGGIQYF,TGCGCCAGCAGCTTTTTGCAGGGAGGCATTCAGTACTTC
TRBV10-3,TRBD2,NA,TRBJ2-3,CAISETVQREIPDTQYF,TGTGCCATCAGTGAGACGGTTCAGCGGGAGATCCCAGATACGCAGTATTTT
TRBV2,NA,NA,TRBJ2-5,CASSESFETQYF,TGTGCCAGCAGTGAATCCTTTGAGACCCAGTACTTC
TRBV10-3,NA,few,TRBJ2-7,CAISRTALNLEQYF,TGTGCCATCAGTAGGACAGCCCTGAATCTCGAGCAGTACTTC
TRBV19,TRBD2,few,TRBJ2-3,CASSPSGGAGDTQYF,TGTGCCAGTAGTCCCAGCGGGGGGGCAGGAGATACGCAGTATTTT
TRBV19,TRBD2,NA,TRBJ2-7,CASSKPGLEDEQYF,TGTGCCAGCTCCAAACCGGGACTAGAAGACGAGCAGTACTTC
TRBV7-9,TRBD2,NA,TRBJ2-1,CASSLVLAGASEQFF,TGTGCCAGCAGCTTAGTACTAGCGGGAGCGAGTGAGCAGTTCTTC
TRBV9,NA,few,TRBJ1-4,CASSGGGGYYEKLFF,TGTGCCAGCAGCGGAGGGGGGGGATATTATGAAAAACTGTTTTTT
TRBV7-3,NA,NA,TRBJ1-2,CASSLNAGDTNYGYTF,TGTGCCAGCAGCTTAAATGCAGGGGACACTAACTATGGCTACACCTTC
TRBV28,TRBD1,NA,TRBJ2-7,CASIGTGVTYEQYF,TGTGCCAGCATAGGGACAGGGGTCACCTACGAGCAGTACTTC
TRBV4-2,NA,NA,TRBJ2-3,CASSQVGRDVGDTQYF,TGTGCCAGCAGCCAAGTAGGGCGGGATGTTGGAGATACGCAGTATTTT
TRBV4-3,NA,few,TRBJ2-7,CASSRLASSYYEQYF,TGCGCCAGCAGCCGCCTAGCGTCTAGCTATTACGAGCAGTACTTC
TRBV29-1,NA,NA,TRBJ1-1,CSVPLGGAQNTEAFF,TGCAGCGTCCCCTTGGGGGGGGCTCAGAACACTGAAGCTTTCTTT
TRBV7-8,TRBD2,NA,TRBJ2-5,CASTERGGKETQYF,TGTGCCAGCACGGAGCGGGGGGGGAAAGAGACCCAGTACTTC
TRBV6-4,NA,NA,TRBJ2-7,CASSGGAEVIHEQYF,TGTGCCAGCAGTGGGGGAGCGGAAGTGATCCACGAGCAGTACTTC
TRBV28,TRBD2,NA,TRBJ2-4,CASRLPGTTPNIQYF,TGTGCCAGCAGACTGCCCGGGACTACTCCTAACATTCAGTACTTC
TRBV7-3,TRBD1,few,TRBJ2-1,CASSLPGTGYNEQFF,TGTGCCAGCAGCTTACCCGGGACAGGGTATAATGAGCAGTTCTTC
TRBV30,TRBD1,NA,TRBJ1-4,CAWRDRGRGEKLFF,TGTGCCTGGAGGGACAGGGGGCGCGGTGAAAAACTGTTTTTT
TRBV27,TRBD2,NA,TRBJ2-1,CASSLLASGTVLEQFF,TGTGCCAGCAGTTTGTTGGCTAGCGGGACTGTGTTGGAGCAGTTCTTC
TRBV7-9,NA,NA,TRBJ1-1,CASSFARDTEAFF,TGTGCCAGCAGCTTCGCCAGGGACACTGAAGCTTTCTTT
TRBV19,NA,NA,TRBJ2-1,CASSIDPASNNEQFF,TGTGCCAGTAGTATAGATCCTGCTAGCAACAATGAGCAGTTCTTC
TRBV27,TRBD1,NA,TRBJ1-2,CASRPSDRTNYGYTF,TGTGCCAGCAGACCGTCGGACAGGACTAACTATGGCTACACCTTC
TRBV7-3,NA,NA,TRBJ2-3,CASSPSGLSTDTQYF,TGTGCCAGCAGCCCGTCAGGGTTATCCACAGATACGCAGTATTTT
TRBV19,TRBD1,NA,TRBJ2-7,CASKAGQGGYEQYF,TGTGCCAGTAAGGCGGGACAGGGAGGGTACGAGCAGTACTTC
TRBV27,NA,NA,TRBJ2-7,CASSSTGHSYEQYF,TGTGCCAGCAGTTCAACGGGACACTCCTACGAGCAGTACTTC
TRBV11-2,NA,NA,TRBJ1-3,CASSPRGSSGNTIYF,TGTGCCAGCAGCCCCCGAGGGTCCTCTGGAAACACCATATATTTT
TRBV19,TRBD1,NA,TRBJ1-5,CASSKDRDQPQHF,TGTGCCAGTAGTAAGGACAGGGATCAGCCCCAGCATTTT
TRBV9,TRBD2,NA,TRBJ2-1,CASSVEGLPSNEQFF,TGTGCCAGCAGCGTAGAGGGACTACCAAGCAATGAGCAGTTCTTC
TRBV7-3,TRBD2,NA,TRBJ2-1,CASSLRTSGGGNEQFF,TGTGCCAGCAGCTTAAGGACTAGCGGGGGGGGGAATGAGCAGTTCTTC
TRBV11-2,NA,NA,TRBJ1-4,CASSLDHRSATNEKLFF,TGTGCCAGCAGCTTAGATCACAGGAGTGCAACTAATGAAAAACTGTTTTTT
TRBV15,NA,once,TRBJ1-4,CATSSGQISEKLFF,TGTGCCACCAGCAGCGGACAGATATCTGAAAAACTGTTTTTT
TRBV7-2,NA,NA,TRBJ1-6,CASSPAAPYNSPLHF,TGTGCCAGCAGCCCCGCAGCGCCGTATAATTCACCCCTCCACTTT
TRBV11-3,TRBD1,NA,TRBJ2-3,CASSPRTGSDTQYF,TGTGCCAGCAGCCCCCGGACAGGGTCAGATACGCAGTATTTT
TRBV28,NA,NA,TRBJ1-5,CASRSPGSNQPQHF,TGTGCCAGCAGATCCCCTGGCAGCAATCAGCCCCAGCATTTT
TRBV6-5,TRBD2,few,TRBJ2-1,CASGGGSSYNEQFF,TGTGCCAGCGGGGGGGGGAGCTCCTACAATGAGCAGTTCTTC
TRBV9,NA,NA,TRBJ1-1,CASSVQDGTEAFF,TGTGCCAGCAGCGTACAGGATGGGACTGAAGCTTTCTTT
TRBV19,TRBD1,NA,TRBJ1-1,CASIPATGWNTEAFF,TGTGCCAGCATCCCCGCGACAGGGTGGAACACTGAAGCTTTCTTT
TRBV7-2,NA,once,TRBJ1-3,CASSFSTGNTIYF,TGTGCCAGCAGCTTCTCGACAGGAAACACCATATATTTT
TRBV9,NA,NA,TRBJ1-2,CASSVAGTSYGYTF,TGTGCCAGCAGCGTAGCTGGGACAAGTTATGGCTACACCTTC
TRBV30,NA,NA,TRBJ1-1,CAWSVRGDTEAFF,TGTGCCTGGAGTGTACGCGGGGACACTGAAGCTTTCTTT
TRBV14,NA,NA,TRBJ2-7,CASSQDLSPGYSYEQYF,TGTGCCAGCAGCCAAGATCTCAGCCCCGGGTACTCCTACGAGCAGTACTTC
TRBV19,TRBD1,NA,TRBJ2-7,CASGDRGFYEQYF,TGTGCCAGTGGGGACAGGGGCTTCTACGAGCAGTACTTC
TRBV7-9,NA,NA,TRBJ2-7,CASSSRVGSYEQYF,TGTGCCAGCAGCTCCCGGGTCGGCTCCTACGAGCAGTACTTC
TRBV9,NA,NA,TRBJ1-1,CASSAQVTEAFF,TGTGCCAGCAGCGCGCAGGTCACTGAAGCTTTCTTT
TRBV11-2,TRBD2,NA,TRBJ2-5,CASSLVGVAGGGETQYF,TGTGCCAGCAGCTTAGTGGGGGTAGCGGGGGGAGGGGAGACCCAGTACTTC
TRBV10-3,TRBD1,NA,TRBJ2-7,CAISENPGQGSEQYF,TGTGCCATCAGTGAAAATCCGGGACAGGGTTCCGAGCAGTACTTC